This T cell receptor (beta chain) was obtained from a study of graft-versus-host responses after intestinal transplantation. Study-level background: All of the recipients had induction that used anti-thymocyte globulin, then tacrolimus and steroids for around 3 years.

Irradiated, violet-dye-labeled stimulator cells, around 200,000 in number, were plated with around 200,000 CFSE-labeled responder cells. Profiling relied on immunoSEQ multiplex PCR, and the TCRdb table lists in-frame clones only, not all of them. The table records about 7,200 clones, approximately 28% of them present only once. V dropped 3 bases and J dropped 0; count of bases not matched to a gene: 8. Germline loops: CDR1 SGHVS, CDR2 FNYEAQ. The CDR3 sequence is 16 residues long. The chain recombines TRBV7-6 with TRBJ2-7, with 7 nucleotides matching TRBD1. The input for sequencing was alloreactive CD4+ T cells from a mixed lymphocyte reaction culture, taken before transplantation. Subset defined: CFSE-low proliferating T cells sorted from roughly 6-day pre-transplant mixed lymphocyte reaction (GvH or HvG direction). This TCR was recovered from a human patient who was an organ donor for intestinal transplantation. The chain's CDR3 is CASSLGRGQNSYEQYF. As DNA, the CDR3 is TGTGCCAGCAGCTTGGGAAGGGGACAGAACTCCTACGAGCAGTACTTC.